A selection of T cell receptor beta chains follows, all from one sample in a study of cytomegalovirus exposure and HLA in healthy donors. Method: immunoSEQ multiplex PCR; TCRdb's copy keeps in-frame clones and lacks some. The table shows 170,000 or so clones, with approximately 79% occurring only once. Sequencing used PBMCs. The source is a middle-aged woman in good health and CMV-seronegative. Both conserved end residues are part of each CDR3. The order of the fields is J gene, D gene, V gene, clone size, CDR3 length, CDR3 protein, CDR3 DNA. D genes are given only for firm matches. Clone size is not always given. Where it is, it says once, few, many or a class for expanded clones.

j_call: TRBJ2-1
d_call: TRBD2
v_call: TRBV4-1
clone_size: once
cdr3_length: 16
cdr3_aa: CASSLLLAGSYNEQFF
cdr3_nt: TGCGCCAGCAGCCTTCTACTAGCGGGCTCCTACAATGAGCAGTTCTTC

j_call: TRBJ2-2
d_call: -
v_call: TRBV27
clone_size: -
cdr3_length: 16
cdr3_aa: CASSSKGGLPTGELFF
cdr3_nt: TGTGCCAGCAGTTCAAAGGGAGGACTTCCCACCGGGGAGCTGTTTTTT

j_call: TRBJ1-1
d_call: -
v_call: TRBV9
clone_size: -
cdr3_length: 15
cdr3_aa: CASSGRGGGVTEAFF
cdr3_nt: TGTGCCAGCAGCGGGAGGGGTGGGGGGGTTACTGAAGCTTTCTTT

j_call: TRBJ1-1
d_call: TRBD1
v_call: TRBV7-9
clone_size: -
cdr3_length: 16
cdr3_aa: CSSSLPRGQGKSEAFF
cdr3_nt: TGTTCCAGCAGCTTACCCAGAGGACAGGGGAAGTCTGAAGCTTTCTTT

j_call: TRBJ1-1
d_call: -
v_call: TRBV28
clone_size: -
cdr3_length: 15
cdr3_aa: CASSLEGRRNTEAFF
cdr3_nt: TGTGCCAGCAGTTTAGAGGGCAGGCGGAACACTGAAGCTTTCTTT

j_call: TRBJ2-1
d_call: TRBD2
v_call: TRBV7-3
clone_size: -
cdr3_length: 17
cdr3_aa: CASSIRTGLADGNEQFF
cdr3_nt: TGTGCCAGCTCGATACGTACGGGACTAGCGGATGGCAATGAGCAGTTCTTC

j_call: TRBJ1-4
d_call: -
v_call: TRBV27
clone_size: -
cdr3_length: 15
cdr3_aa: CASKESGATNEKLFF
cdr3_nt: TGTGCCAGCAAAGAATCGGGAGCAACTAATGAAAAACTGTTTTTT

j_call: TRBJ2-3
d_call: TRBD2
v_call: TRBV28
clone_size: -
cdr3_length: 15
cdr3_aa: CASSLGLAAGDTQYF
cdr3_nt: TGTGCCAGCAGTTTGGGCCTAGCGGCAGGCGATACGCAGTATTTT

j_call: TRBJ1-5
d_call: -
v_call: TRBV6-6
clone_size: few
cdr3_length: 15
cdr3_aa: CASSYTQQGGQPQHF
cdr3_nt: TGTGCCAGCAGTTATACCCAACAGGGTGGTCAGCCCCAGCATTTT

j_call: TRBJ1-4
d_call: -
v_call: TRBV5-1
clone_size: -
cdr3_length: 15
cdr3_aa: CASSLVYRSNEKLFF
cdr3_nt: TGCGCCAGCAGCTTGGTATACAGGTCCAATGAAAAACTGTTTTTT

j_call: TRBJ2-1
d_call: TRBD2
v_call: TRBV11-2
clone_size: -
cdr3_length: 16
cdr3_aa: CASSPASGVSYNEQFF
cdr3_nt: TGTGCCAGCAGCCCGGCTAGCGGGGTCTCCTACAATGAGCAGTTCTTC

j_call: TRBJ2-3
d_call: -
v_call: TRBV4-1
clone_size: -
cdr3_length: 15
cdr3_aa: CASSQGERVTDTQYF
cdr3_nt: TGCGCCAGCAGCCAGGGGGAGCGGGTAACAGATACGCAGTATTTT

j_call: TRBJ1-1
d_call: -
v_call: TRBV30
clone_size: few
cdr3_length: 13
cdr3_aa: CAWSARRGTEAFF
cdr3_nt: TGTGCCTGGAGTGCCAGACGGGGGACTGAAGCTTTCTTT

j_call: TRBJ1-2
d_call: -
v_call: TRBV5-1
clone_size: -
cdr3_length: 16
cdr3_aa: CASSLDLGQNNYGYTF
cdr3_nt: TGCGCCAGCAGCTTGGACCTAGGACAGAATAACTATGGCTACACCTTC

j_call: TRBJ1-1
d_call: TRBD1
v_call: TRBV6-5
clone_size: once
cdr3_length: 13
cdr3_aa: CASSYSRQGGAFF
cdr3_nt: TGTGCCAGCAGTTACTCAAGACAGGGGGGAGCTTTCTTT

j_call: TRBJ1-1
d_call: -
v_call: TRBV4-1
clone_size: few
cdr3_length: 15
cdr3_aa: CASSPDPPLSGEAFF
cdr3_nt: TGCGCCAGCAGCCCCGATCCCCCCCTGAGCGGTGAAGCTTTCTTT

j_call: TRBJ1-6
d_call: -
v_call: TRBV5-4
clone_size: -
cdr3_length: 14
cdr3_aa: CASSIQTANSPLHF
cdr3_nt: TGTGCCAGCAGCATCCAGACAGCGAATTCACCCCTCCACTTT

j_call: TRBJ2-7
d_call: TRBD2
v_call: TRBV5-4
clone_size: -
cdr3_length: 14
cdr3_aa: CASGGSGRGPEQYF
cdr3_nt: TGTGCCAGCGGAGGAAGCGGGAGGGGCCCCGAGCAGTACTTC

j_call: TRBJ1-1
d_call: -
v_call: TRBV5-4
clone_size: -
cdr3_length: 15
cdr3_aa: CASSLDPGEDTEAFF
cdr3_nt: TGTGCCAGCAGCTTGGACCCGGGAGAGGACACTGAAGCTTTCTTT

j_call: TRBJ2-7
d_call: TRBD2
v_call: TRBV5-1
clone_size: -
cdr3_length: 15
cdr3_aa: CASSLTSGRWHEQYF
cdr3_nt: TGCGCCAGCAGCTTGACTAGCGGGAGGTGGCACGAGCAGTACTTC

j_call: TRBJ2-1
d_call: -
v_call: TRBV7-9
clone_size: -
cdr3_length: 12
cdr3_aa: CASNAELDEQFF
cdr3_nt: TGTGCCAGCAATGCTGAACTGGATGAGCAGTTCTTC

j_call: TRBJ2-7
d_call: TRBD1
v_call: TRBV6-6
clone_size: -
cdr3_length: 15
cdr3_aa: CASSQPDRDGYEQYF
cdr3_nt: TGTGCCAGCAGCCAACCAGACAGGGATGGCTACGAGCAGTACTTC

j_call: TRBJ1-5
d_call: TRBD1
v_call: TRBV7-2
clone_size: few
cdr3_length: 16
cdr3_aa: CASSLGARGPNQPQHF
cdr3_nt: TGTGCCAGCAGCTTAGGGGCCAGGGGGCCCAATCAGCCCCAGCATTTT

j_call: TRBJ2-5
d_call: TRBD2
v_call: TRBV12-5
clone_size: -
cdr3_length: 16
cdr3_aa: CASGLGRGLAEETQYF
cdr3_nt: TGTGCTAGTGGTTTGGGGCGGGGACTAGCGGAAGAGACCCAGTACTTC

j_call: TRBJ1-2
d_call: TRBD1
v_call: TRBV5-1
clone_size: -
cdr3_length: 14
cdr3_aa: CASSLGYRGGGYTF
cdr3_nt: TGCGCCAGCAGCTTGGGCTACAGGGGAGGTGGCTACACCTTC

j_call: TRBJ2-7
d_call: TRBD1
v_call: TRBV6-1
clone_size: -
cdr3_length: 17
cdr3_aa: CASSKVLGQGAQDEQYF
cdr3_nt: TGTGCCAGCAGTAAAGTTCTTGGACAGGGGGCACAGGACGAGCAGTACTTC

j_call: TRBJ1-1
d_call: TRBD1
v_call: TRBV18
clone_size: -
cdr3_length: 13
cdr3_aa: CASSPGTGTEAFF
cdr3_nt: TGTGCCAGCTCACCGGGGACAGGGACTGAAGCTTTCTTT

j_call: TRBJ1-1
d_call: -
v_call: TRBV29-1
clone_size: -
cdr3_length: 13
cdr3_aa: CSVAWAENTEAFF
cdr3_nt: TGCAGCGTTGCATGGGCTGAGAACACTGAAGCTTTCTTT

j_call: TRBJ2-5
d_call: -
v_call: TRBV5-4
clone_size: -
cdr3_length: 13
cdr3_aa: CASSLMEGETQYF
cdr3_nt: TGTGCCAGCAGCTTGATGGAGGGGGAGACCCAGTACTTC

j_call: TRBJ1-2
d_call: TRBD1
v_call: TRBV7-2
clone_size: -
cdr3_length: 14
cdr3_aa: CASSPGGWVSGYTF
cdr3_nt: TGTGCCAGCAGCCCAGGGGGCTGGGTGAGTGGCTACACCTTC

j_call: TRBJ2-3
d_call: TRBD2
v_call: TRBV5-6
clone_size: once
cdr3_length: 19
cdr3_aa: CASSVPTSGTFSSTDTQYF
cdr3_nt: TGTGCCAGCAGCGTTCCGACTAGCGGGACTTTTTCTAGCACAGATACGCAGTATTTT

j_call: TRBJ1-6
d_call: TRBD1
v_call: TRBV5-8
clone_size: -
cdr3_length: 19
cdr3_aa: CASSLVLLGQGLGNSPLHF
cdr3_nt: TGTGCCAGCAGCTTGGTCTTATTAGGACAGGGGTTGGGTAATTCACCCCTCCACTTT

j_call: TRBJ2-7
d_call: -
v_call: TRBV7-9
clone_size: -
cdr3_length: 14
cdr3_aa: CASSSLTNSYEQYF
cdr3_nt: TGTGCCAGCAGCTCATTGACAAACTCCTACGAGCAGTACTTC

j_call: TRBJ2-5
d_call: -
v_call: TRBV19
clone_size: -
cdr3_length: 15
cdr3_aa: CASSISGARLETQYF
cdr3_nt: TGTGCCAGTAGTATCTCAGGCGCCCGGTTGGAGACCCAGTACTTC

j_call: TRBJ1-5
d_call: -
v_call: TRBV10-3
clone_size: -
cdr3_length: 13
cdr3_aa: CAISEFSNQPQHF
cdr3_nt: TGTGCCATCAGTGAGTTCTCGAATCAGCCCCAGCATTTT

j_call: TRBJ2-2
d_call: TRBD1
v_call: TRBV4-1
clone_size: -
cdr3_length: 17
cdr3_aa: CASSQDRQGAQNRELFF
cdr3_nt: TGCGCCAGCAGCCAAGATCGGCAGGGGGCCCAGAACCGGGAGCTGTTTTTT

j_call: TRBJ2-1
d_call: TRBD2
v_call: TRBV5-6
clone_size: once
cdr3_length: 16
cdr3_aa: CASSLSGLAVYNEQFF
cdr3_nt: TGTGCCAGCAGCTTATCAGGACTAGCGGTCTACAATGAGCAGTTCTTC

j_call: TRBJ2-7
d_call: -
v_call: TRBV28
clone_size: -
cdr3_length: 14
cdr3_aa: CASSLQDRAYEQYF
cdr3_nt: TGTGCCAGCAGTTTGCAGGACAGAGCCTACGAGCAGTACTTC

j_call: TRBJ1-1
d_call: -
v_call: TRBV6-1
clone_size: -
cdr3_length: 13
cdr3_aa: CASSREMNTEAFF
cdr3_nt: TGTGCCAGCAGTCGGGAAATGAACACTGAAGCTTTCTTT

j_call: TRBJ1-2
d_call: -
v_call: TRBV28
clone_size: -
cdr3_length: 14
cdr3_aa: CASSYSGVYYGYTF
cdr3_nt: TGTGCCAGCAGCTATTCAGGGGTTTACTATGGCTACACCTTC

j_call: TRBJ1-1
d_call: TRBD1
v_call: TRBV5-4
clone_size: once
cdr3_length: 17
cdr3_aa: CASSLPGQGGVGGEAFF
cdr3_nt: TGTGCCAGCAGCCTACCGGGACAGGGCGGAGTGGGAGGTGAAGCTTTCTTT

j_call: TRBJ2-5
d_call: -
v_call: TRBV11-2
clone_size: -
cdr3_length: 14
cdr3_aa: CASSLFRQEETQYF
cdr3_nt: TGTGCCAGCAGCTTATTTCGACAGGAAGAGACCCAGTACTTC

j_call: TRBJ1-1
d_call: TRBD1
v_call: TRBV2
clone_size: -
cdr3_length: 14
cdr3_aa: CASTGQGLNTEAFF
cdr3_nt: TGTGCCAGCACTGGACAGGGATTGAACACTGAAGCTTTCTTT

j_call: TRBJ1-1
d_call: -
v_call: TRBV7-9
clone_size: -
cdr3_length: 14
cdr3_aa: CASSTQGMDTEAFF
cdr3_nt: TGTGCCAGCAGCACACAGGGAATGGACACTGAAGCTTTCTTT

j_call: TRBJ1-4
d_call: -
v_call: TRBV5-1
clone_size: -
cdr3_length: 15
cdr3_aa: CASSREGASNEKLFF
cdr3_nt: TGCGCCAGCAGCAGGGAAGGGGCTTCTAATGAAAAACTGTTTTTT

j_call: TRBJ2-2
d_call: -
v_call: TRBV9
clone_size: -
cdr3_length: 15
cdr3_aa: CASSVKLEGTGELFF
cdr3_nt: TGTGCCAGCAGCGTGAAACTAGAAGGCACCGGGGAGCTGTTTTTT

j_call: TRBJ2-2
d_call: -
v_call: TRBV10-1
clone_size: -
cdr3_length: 12
cdr3_aa: CASSTVTGELFF
cdr3_nt: TGCGCCAGCAGTACAGTGACCGGGGAGCTGTTTTTT

j_call: TRBJ2-3
d_call: TRBD1
v_call: TRBV6-5
clone_size: once
cdr3_length: 14
cdr3_aa: CASSWTGGTDTQYF
cdr3_nt: TGTGCCAGCAGCTGGACAGGGGGCACAGATACGCAGTATTTT

j_call: TRBJ2-4
d_call: -
v_call: TRBV6-5
clone_size: few
cdr3_length: 14
cdr3_aa: CASNKRTVLGIQYF
cdr3_nt: TGTGCCAGCAATAAGAGGACAGTCTTAGGCATTCAGTACTTC

j_call: TRBJ1-1
d_call: -
v_call: TRBV27
clone_size: -
cdr3_length: 11
cdr3_aa: CASSFGREAFF
cdr3_nt: TGTGCCAGCAGTTTTGGCCGCGAAGCTTTCTTT

j_call: TRBJ2-5
d_call: TRBD1
v_call: TRBV25-1
clone_size: -
cdr3_length: 14
cdr3_aa: CASSNPGQGETQYF
cdr3_nt: TGTGCCAGCAGTAACCCTGGACAGGGGGAGACCCAGTACTTC

j_call: TRBJ1-1
d_call: -
v_call: TRBV29-1
clone_size: few
cdr3_length: 14
cdr3_aa: CSVVTRLKNTEAFF
cdr3_nt: TGCAGCGTTGTGACAAGGCTAAAGAACACTGAAGCTTTCTTT

j_call: TRBJ2-2
d_call: -
v_call: TRBV9
clone_size: -
cdr3_length: 17
cdr3_aa: CASSPPPIGVPAGELFF
cdr3_nt: TGTGCCAGCAGCCCACCCCCCATAGGGGTTCCGGCCGGGGAGCTGTTTTTT

j_call: TRBJ2-7
d_call: TRBD1
v_call: TRBV2
clone_size: few
cdr3_length: 15
cdr3_aa: CASRTGTGGTYEQYF
cdr3_nt: TGTGCCAGCAGGACCGGGACAGGGGGAACCTACGAGCAGTACTTC

j_call: TRBJ2-3
d_call: -
v_call: TRBV21-1
clone_size: -
cdr3_length: 19
cdr3_aa: CASSKAVRGTSGNPDTQYF
cdr3_nt: TGTGCCAGCAGCAAAGCGGTGAGAGGGACTAGCGGGAACCCAGATACGCAGTATTTT

j_call: TRBJ2-6
d_call: TRBD1
v_call: TRBV5-1
clone_size: -
cdr3_length: 15
cdr3_aa: CASSLGGQGANVLTF
cdr3_nt: TGCGCCAGCAGCTTGGGGGGACAGGGGGCCAACGTCCTGACTTTC

j_call: TRBJ1-2
d_call: TRBD1
v_call: TRBV10-3
clone_size: once
cdr3_length: 14
cdr3_aa: CAISGGQGEFGYTF
cdr3_nt: TGTGCCATCAGTGGGGGACAGGGCGAGTTCGGCTACACCTTC

j_call: TRBJ2-2
d_call: TRBD1
v_call: TRBV5-1
clone_size: -
cdr3_length: 14
cdr3_aa: CASSLGQGTGELFF
cdr3_nt: TGCGCCAGCAGCTTGGGACAGGGGACGGGGGAGCTGTTTTTT

j_call: TRBJ2-4
d_call: -
v_call: TRBV11-3
clone_size: -
cdr3_length: 15
cdr3_aa: CASSGYSVGENIQYF
cdr3_nt: TGTGCCAGCAGCGGGTACTCGGTCGGGGAAAACATTCAGTACTTC